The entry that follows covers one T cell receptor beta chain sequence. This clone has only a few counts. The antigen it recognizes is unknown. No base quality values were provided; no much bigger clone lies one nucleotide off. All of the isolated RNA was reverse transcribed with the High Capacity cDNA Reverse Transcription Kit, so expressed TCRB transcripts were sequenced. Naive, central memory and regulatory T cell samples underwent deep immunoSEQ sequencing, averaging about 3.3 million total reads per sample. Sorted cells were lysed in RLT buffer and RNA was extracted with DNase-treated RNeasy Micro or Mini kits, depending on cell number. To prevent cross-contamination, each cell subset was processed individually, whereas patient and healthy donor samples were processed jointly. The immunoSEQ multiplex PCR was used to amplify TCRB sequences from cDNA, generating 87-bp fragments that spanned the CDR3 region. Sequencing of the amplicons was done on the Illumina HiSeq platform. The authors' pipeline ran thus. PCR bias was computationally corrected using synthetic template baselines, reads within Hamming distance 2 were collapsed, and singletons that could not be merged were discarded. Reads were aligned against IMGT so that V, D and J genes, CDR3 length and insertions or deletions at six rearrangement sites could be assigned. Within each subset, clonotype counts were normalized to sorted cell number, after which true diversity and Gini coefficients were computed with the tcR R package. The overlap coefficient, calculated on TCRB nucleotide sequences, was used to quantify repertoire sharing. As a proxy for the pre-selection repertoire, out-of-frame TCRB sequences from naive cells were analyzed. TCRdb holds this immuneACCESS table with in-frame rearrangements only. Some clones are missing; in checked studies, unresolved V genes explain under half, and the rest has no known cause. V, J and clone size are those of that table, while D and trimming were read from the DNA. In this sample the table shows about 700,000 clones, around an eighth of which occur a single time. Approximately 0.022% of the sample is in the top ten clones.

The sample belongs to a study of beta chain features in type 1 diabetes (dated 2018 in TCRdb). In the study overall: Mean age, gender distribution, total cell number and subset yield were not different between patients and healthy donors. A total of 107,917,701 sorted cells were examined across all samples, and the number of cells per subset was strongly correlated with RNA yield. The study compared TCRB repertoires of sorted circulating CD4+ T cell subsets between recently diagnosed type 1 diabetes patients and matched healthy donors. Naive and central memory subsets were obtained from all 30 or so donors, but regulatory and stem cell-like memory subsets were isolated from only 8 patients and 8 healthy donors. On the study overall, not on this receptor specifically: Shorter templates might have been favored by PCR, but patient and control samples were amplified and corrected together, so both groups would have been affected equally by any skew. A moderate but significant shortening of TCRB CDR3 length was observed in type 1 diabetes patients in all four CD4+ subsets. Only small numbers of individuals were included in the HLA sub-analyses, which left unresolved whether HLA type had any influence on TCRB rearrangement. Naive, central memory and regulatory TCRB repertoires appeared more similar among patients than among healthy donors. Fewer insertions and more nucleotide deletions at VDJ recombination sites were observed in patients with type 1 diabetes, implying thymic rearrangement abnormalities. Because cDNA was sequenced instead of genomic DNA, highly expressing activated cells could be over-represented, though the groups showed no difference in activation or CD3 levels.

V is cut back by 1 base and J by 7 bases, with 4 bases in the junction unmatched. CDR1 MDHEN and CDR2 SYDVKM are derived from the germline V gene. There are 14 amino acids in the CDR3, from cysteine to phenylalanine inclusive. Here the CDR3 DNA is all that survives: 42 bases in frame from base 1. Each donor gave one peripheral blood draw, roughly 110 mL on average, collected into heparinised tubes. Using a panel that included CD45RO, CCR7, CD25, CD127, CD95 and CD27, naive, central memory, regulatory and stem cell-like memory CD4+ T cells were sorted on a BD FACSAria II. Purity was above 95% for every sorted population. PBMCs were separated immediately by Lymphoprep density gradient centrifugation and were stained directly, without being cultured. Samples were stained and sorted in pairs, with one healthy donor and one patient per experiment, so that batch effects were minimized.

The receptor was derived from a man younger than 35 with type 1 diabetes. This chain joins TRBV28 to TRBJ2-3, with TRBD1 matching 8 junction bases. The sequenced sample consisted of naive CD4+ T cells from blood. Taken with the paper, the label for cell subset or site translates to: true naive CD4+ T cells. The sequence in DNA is TGTGCCAGCAGTTTATCAGGGGGCCCCTATACGCAGTATTTT. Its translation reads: CASSLSGGPYTQYF. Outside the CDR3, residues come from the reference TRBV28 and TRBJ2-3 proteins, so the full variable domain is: DVKVTQSSRYLVKRTGEKVFLECVQDMDHENMFWYRQDPGLGLRLIYFSYDVKMKEKGDIPEGYSVSREKKERFSLILESASTNQTSMYLCASSLSGGPYTQYFGPGTRLTVL.